The 16 T cell receptor beta chains reported below all come from one sample, sequenced in a study of CXCR3-negative and CXCR3-positive naive CD8 T cells (dated by TCRdb to the late 2010s). For sequencing, a NextSeq 550 was employed. The Human TCR Profiling Kit (MiLaboratory) was used to make UMI-labeled 5' RACE TRB cDNA libraries. Each CDR3 protein sequence appears as one entry after TCRdb reprocessed the reads, and no DNA is included. This sample's table lists approximately 62,000 distinct CDR3 sequences. In total, the top ten clones hold 4.3% of the sample. The specimen was naive CXCR3- CD8+ T cells from blood. This specimen's cell subset or site label, interpreted: CD45RO-CCR7+CD27+CD95- naive CD8+ T cells lacking CXCR3 (TNR3-). Receptors were obtained from a human donor in good health. Some clones in this sample may be carry-over from other donors' samples.

The rearrangement uses TRBV28 and TRBJ1-2; TCRdb's D call of TRBD1 is untestable without DNA. The CDR3 is 15 residues long. CDR1 is MDHEN, CDR2 SYDVKM, per germline. This CDR3 reads CATQMGQAINYGYTF.

V usage is TRBV6-5 and J usage is TRBJ1-1. The length of the CDR3 is 13 residues. Germline-derived CDR1 and CDR2 are MNHEY and SVGAGI. The CDR3 loop reads CASSYGRNTEAFF.

The rearrangement joins TRBV27 to TRBJ2-7; the TCRdb call, TRBD1, lacks DNA for checking. Germline lookup yields CDR1 MNHEY and CDR2 SMNVEV (reference sequence). This CDR3 region has 14 residues. The CDR3 sequence is CASSWQGASYEQYF.

The chain's CDR3 is CASSQRGLDAADTQYF. V usage is TRBV4-2 and J usage is TRBJ2-3; with no DNA, the TCRdb D assignment of TRBD2 cannot be verified. CDR1 and CDR2 (germline): LGHNA, YNFKEQ. The CDR3 spans 16 residues.

The rearrangement links TRBV28 to TRBJ1-5. Germline loops: CDR1 MDHEN, CDR2 SYDVKM. The CDR3 is 16 amino acids. The CDR3 sequence: CASSGPAYTSNQPQHF.

The CDR3 sequence: CASSAAGKTEAFF. The chain carries TRBV2 and TRBJ1-1. The V gene's germline CDR1 is SNHLY and CDR2 FYNNEI. This CDR3 has 13 amino acids.

This chain joins TRBV7-6 and TRBJ2-1; the D gene TCRdb calls, TRBD2, cannot be checked with no DNA. The CDR3 spans 16 residues. Germline V gene lookup returns CDR1 SGHVS and CDR2 FNYEAQ. This CDR3 is CASSLVGSGEDNEQFF.

V and J are TRBV7-9 and TRBJ2-5. CDR1 and CDR2 (germline): SEHNR, FQNEAQ (reference sequence). The CDR3 extends over 15 amino acids. This CDR3 is CASSFSDRFQETQYF.

V is TRBV19 and J is TRBJ2-7; TCRdb selects TRBD2, and the lack of DNA leaves this call unchecked. Germline CDR1 is LNHDA and CDR2 is SQIVND (reference sequence). The length of the CDR3 is 13 residues. CDR3 in amino acids: CASSFSGTYEQYF.

This rearrangement joins TRBV3-1 to TRBJ2-7; TCRdb names TRBD1, which stays unverified in the absence of DNA. The CDR3 contains 14 residues. CDR1 and CDR2 (germline): LGHDT, YNNKEL (reference sequence). Here the CDR3 reads CASSLRTRSYEQYF.

This rearrangement joins TRBV29-1 to TRBJ1-1; TCRdb proposes TRBD1, but this gene call is untestable without DNA. The length of the CDR3 is 13 residues. CDR1 and CDR2 from the germline V gene are SQVTM and ANQGSEA. CDR3 loop: CSVEGTGEFTAFF.

J is TRBJ2-2 and V is TRBV29-1. This CDR3 is 13 amino acids long. Germline V gene data show CDR1 as SQVTM and CDR2 as ANQGSEA. CDR3 region: CSGVGRATGELFF.

The rearrangement uses TRBV29-1 and TRBJ2-3; TCRdb indicates TRBD2, and absent DNA this call remains unverified. The CDR3 spans 17 residues. CDR1 and CDR2 from the germline V gene are SQVTM and ANQGSEA. This CDR3 is CSVERPGGAYSTDTQYF.

V and J are TRBV29-1 and TRBJ2-2; TCRdb selects TRBD2, and the lack of DNA leaves this call unchecked. There are 13 residues in the CDR3. Per germline, CDR1 SQVTM and CDR2 ANQGSEA. This CDR3 is CSVEARAAGELFF.

The genes are TRBV4-3 and TRBJ1-2; TCRdb returns TRBD1, unconfirmable since there is no DNA. CDR1 is LGHNA, CDR2 YSLEER, per germline. The CDR3 loop spans 14 amino acids. The CDR3 region is CASSPETSMGGYTF.

The chain has TRBV5-6 and TRBJ1-1. Germline V gene lookup returns CDR1 SGHDT and CDR2 YYEEEE. The CDR3 has 14 amino acids. CDR3 protein: CASSLIFMNTEAFF.